This record looks at one T cell receptor beta chain sequence and its context. The data were taken from a study of blood T cell repertoires in COVID-19. Overall study context: The United States, Italy and Spain were the sources of the acute and convalescent COVID-19 samples.

Cohorts were assigned according to the clinical history that participants reported. Resolution of symptoms, clearance, or two negative PCRs was present in recovered Cohort 3 donors. Generated by immunoSEQ multiplex PCR, the TCRdb table keeps only in-frame clones and is missing some. Among a few hundred thousand clones, roughly 77% were seen once, and the ten largest hold 9.2%. The germline gives CDR1 SNHLY, CDR2 FYNNEI. V was clipped by 0 bases and J by 4 bases, with 12 bases between them. There are 16 residues in the CDR3. The sequencing sample was made of PBMCs or T cells enriched from blood (not recorded which). This clonotype was obtained from a man between 35 and 55 years old who had recovered from COVID-19. V usage is TRBV2 and J usage is TRBJ2-2; no clear D gene. The DNA for the CDR3 is TGTGCCAGCAGTGAAGCCAACCTCTCGGTCACCGGGGAGCTGTTTTTT. Protein sequence: CASSEANLSVTGELFF.